These T cell receptor beta chains were read from a single sample in a study of T cells expressing NK-cell markers. Reprocessing the 5' RACE reads, TCRdb reports a single entry for every CDR3 protein and omits DNA. The listing records about 540,000 distinct CDR3 sequences. Input material: blood T cells: a sorted CD56 or NKG2C T cell subset, CD4+ or CD8+ T cells, or bulk PBMC T cells (not recorded which). These receptors came from a man between 18 and 29 years old in good health. Both conserved end residues are part of each CDR3. Each record gives: V gene, J gene, CDR3 protein.

>TRBV5-1|TRBJ1-1
CASSLVVPWTGDTEAFF
>TRBV15|TRBJ2-1
CATSRNLAGANEQFF
>TRBV6-1|TRBJ2-2
CASSTQRSLNTGELFF
>TRBV29-1|TRBJ1-1
CSVEEGIGETEAFF
>TRBV24-1|TRBJ2-2
CATSHDEATLTGELFF
>TRBV6-6|TRBJ2-1
CAARTGVAEQFF
>TRBV29-1|TRBJ2-1
CSVGGWGTIYNEQFF
>TRBV7-6|TRBJ2-5
CASRKLASGSQETQYF
>TRBV7-8|TRBJ1-6
CASSFDSYNSPLHF
>TRBV20-1|TRBJ2-3
CSARKPYSGTGTDTQYF
>TRBV6-1|TRBJ2-3
CASNPRRTGASTDTQYF
>TRBV18|TRBJ1-3
CASSPSGPRGSGNTIYF
>TRBV27|TRBJ1-6
CASSPWLDDSPLHF
>TRBV12-3/TRBV12-4|TRBJ2-5
CASSFRSRGETQYF
>TRBV27|TRBJ2-1
CASSLTRTSGWGSRQFF
>TRBV11-2|TRBJ2-5
CASSYRRLDQETQYF
>TRBV20-1|TRBJ2-1
CSRETGTGPYNEQFF
>TRBV20-1|TRBJ1-6
CSALGTGAKIPLHF
>TRBV19|TRBJ1-2
CASSINRGYGYTF
>TRBV5-1|TRBJ2-3
CASSLTAQSTDTQYF
>TRBV27|TRBJ2-3
CASTLLGMGTDTQYF
>TRBV7-2|TRBJ2-3
CASSPLSGDTQYF
>TRBV28|TRBJ2-5
CASSFSGPGQNQETQYF
>TRBV12-3/TRBV12-4|TRBJ2-3
CASSFGGGRRDTQYF
>TRBV9|TRBJ2-2
CASSVASGRALGELFF
>TRBV10-3|TRBJ2-7
CAIRDRGSSYEQYF
>TRBV6-1|TRBJ1-1
CTSVGTDNTEAFF
>TRBV6-5|TRBJ2-1
CASSYLGSGSPSRLHEQFF
>TRBV27|TRBJ2-7
CASSPYSGGRGYEQYF
>TRBV10-1|TRBJ2-3
CASSEISTRGHTQYF
>TRBV10-3|TRBJ2-2
CATRRGTGTSATNTGELFF
>TRBV4-3|TRBJ2-4
CASSQDPPGTIAKNIQYF
>TRBV15|TRBJ1-6
CATRVGDSPLHF
>TRBV7-3|TRBJ2-1
CASSPIPDRGGNEQFF
>TRBV6-1|TRBJ2-5
CASRPPGGAETQYF
>TRBV4-1|TRBJ1-4
CASSPGTGFEKLFF
>TRBV12-3/TRBV12-4|TRBJ1-5
CASSRDRDRGQPQHF
>TRBV5-1|TRBJ2-5
CASRLSSGYQETQYF